The 15 T cell receptor beta chains given below trace back to one sample, sequenced in a study of cytomegalovirus exposure and HLA in healthy donors. The primer mix had 60 Vbeta and 13 Jbeta primers. Here immunoSEQ multiplex PCR was the method, and the copy in TCRdb shows in-frame clones only, minus some. The sample shows 100,000 to 150,000 clones, less than 80% of them seen only once. Specimen: PBMCs. These receptors were obtained from a young man in good health and CMV-seronegative.

In regard to this clone: The same CDR3 also results from other DNA sequences found in this sample. This chain connects TRBV6-5 to TRBJ1-1; D uncertain. V was clipped by 4 bases and J by 3 bases, with 15 bases between them. CDR1 and CDR2 (germline): MNHEY, SVGAGI. This CDR3 region has 15 residues. The CDR3 DNA follows: TGTGCCAGCAGTTTCGGTAGGAGGGCGGACACTGAAGCTTTCTTT. It is translated as CASSFGRRADTEAFF.

J is TRBJ1-2 and V is TRBV7-8, with D possibly matching TRBD1 (5 bases). From germline, CDR1 is SGHVS and CDR2 FQNEAQ. V was trimmed by 0 bases and J by 2 bases, leaving 13 bases between them. The CDR3 runs to 16 residues. The CDR3 DNA is TGTGCCAGCAGCTTAGCCCGATCTGGGGCGAACTATGGCTACACCTTC. It codes for CASSLARSGANYGYTF.

V is TRBV6-1 and J is TRBJ1-1; 10 positions match TRBD1. This CDR3 spans 14 amino acids. The germline gives CDR1 MNHNS, CDR2 SASEGT. J was trimmed by 7 bases and V by 5 bases; bases with no gene match: 7. This chain's CDR3 is CASSMTGGEGEAFF. CDR3 sequence (DNA): TGTGCCAGCAGTATGACAGGGGGCGAAGGTGAAGCTTTCTTT.

This chain links TRBV4-3 with TRBJ1-5, with 8 bases fitting TRBD1. This CDR3 has 16 residues. Germline assignment: CDR1 LGHNA and CDR2 YSLEER. After removal of 1 base from V and 5 bases from J, the junction contained 7 bases not matched to a gene. The CDR3 here is CASSQAIGTGHQPQHF. CDR3 nucleotide sequence: TGCGCCAGCAGCCAAGCTATAGGGACAGGCCATCAGCCCCAGCATTTT.

The chain couples TRBV2 to TRBJ2-4, with a tentative D call TRBD1 (5 bases). This CDR3 has 20 amino acids. Germline CDR1 SNHLY, CDR2 FYNNEI. Trimming took 1 base from V and 8 from J, leaving 30 bases between them. For the CDR3, the DNA is TGTGCCAGCAGTGAAGATGCCCGCCCGGACCCCGGCAGGGCGAGAGACATTCAGTACTTC. As protein: CASSEDARPDPGRARDIQYF.

This clone has a handful of counts. The J gene is TRBJ2-1, the V gene TRBV7-2, with 9 bases that match TRBD2. The CDR3 is made up of 14 amino acids. Trimming at V came to 5 bases and at J to 6 bases, leaving 5 bases not matched to a gene. Germline loops: CDR1 SGHTA, CDR2 FQGNSA. The CDR3 DNA reads as TGTGCCAGCAGCCGGACTAGCGTGGGCAATGAGCAGTTCTTC. It specifies CASSRTSVGNEQFF. Supplemented by reference TRBV7-2 and TRBJ2-1, the full variable domain reads GAGVSQSPSNKVTEKGKDVELRCDPISGHTALYWYRQSLGQGLEFLIYFQGNSAPDKSGLPSDRFSAERTGGSVSTLTIQRTQQEDSAVYLCASSRTSVGNEQFFGPGTRLTVL.

This clone was seen once. The rearrangement joins TRBV28 to TRBJ2-5, with D possibly TRBD2 on 5 matching bases. This CDR3 contains 15 residues. The germline CDR1 and CDR2 sequences are MDHEN and SYDVKM. V lost 2 bases, J lost 1 base, and 11 bases lay in between. CDR3 nucleotides: TGTGCCAGCAGTTTAGCCTCCGGGATCCAAGAGACCCAGTACTTC. This encodes CASSLASGIQETQYF.

A note on this clone: Other DNA sequences in this specimen translate into the identical CDR3. V gene TRBV18 combines with J gene TRBJ2-1; 13 nucleotides agree with TRBD2. The CDR3 runs 15 residues. The germline V gene encodes CDR1 KGHSH and CDR2 LQKENI. The V gene end was trimmed by 3 bases and the J gene end by 5 bases; junction bases not matched to a gene: 1. The CDR3 DNA follows: TGTGCCAGCTCACCCGGACTAGCGGGGGACAATGAGCAGTTCTTC. Its translation: CASSPGLAGDNEQFF.

Turning to this clone: Other DNA sequences from this sample encode an identical CDR3 as well. The chain uses TRBV7-2 and TRBJ2-3, with a tentative D call TRBD2 (6 bases). Trimming took off 1 base at V and 6 bases at J, with 8 bases between the two ends. The CDR3 spans 13 residues. The germline V gene has CDR1 SGHTA and CDR2 FQGNSA. The CDR3 DNA reads as TGTGCCAGCAGCTTAGGACTAGGGGATACGCAGTATTTT. Translation: CASSLGLGDTQYF.

V usage is TRBV30 and J usage is TRBJ2-3; 7 bases are shared with TRBD1. The CDR3 is 14 amino acids. Germline-derived CDR1 and CDR2 are GTSNPN and SVGIG (reference sequence). Germline trimming cut 1 base from V and 4 bases from J; bases unmatched to any gene: 5. CDR3 sequence reads: CAWSDGRGSDTQYF. CDR3 DNA sequence: TGTGCCTGGAGTGATGGCAGGGGGTCAGATACGCAGTATTTT.

The chain employs TRBV5-8 and TRBJ1-1; TRBD1 agrees at 8 bases. J gave up 4 bases and V 2 bases, and 4 bases lay outside the gene matches. CDR1 and CDR2 (germline): SGHTS, YDEGEE. The CDR3 runs 14 residues. The CDR3 nucleotides are TGTGCCAGCAGCTTTGGCAGGGGGCTCACTGAAGCTTTCTTT. This translates into CASSFGRGLTEAFF.

Comments on this clone: A junction end diverges from the germline sequence, so it may reflect a read error. The chain combines TRBV4-1 with TRBJ2-5, with D possibly TRBD2 on 7 matching bases. CDR3 length: 16 amino acids. From germline, CDR1 is MGHRA and CDR2 YSYEKL. The CDR3 DNA is TGCGCCAGCAGGCAAGTCGGCGGGGGCCACGAAGAGACCCAGTACTTC. Translation: CASRQVGGGHEETQYF.

V is TRBV4-2 and J is TRBJ2-5; 9 nucleotides match TRBD2. The germline CDR1 and CDR2 sequences are LGHNA and YNFKEQ. The CDR3 runs 17 residues. J lost 4 bases, V lost 0 bases, and 9 bases had no gene match. DNA of the CDR3: TGTGCCAGCAGCCAAGATGTGTCTAGCGGGGCTGGAGAGACCCAGTACTTC. Its translation: CASSQDVSSGAGETQYF.

The chain couples TRBV19 to TRBJ1-5, with D unclear. The length of the CDR3 is 13 residues. V was clipped by 7 bases and J by 4 bases, with 11 bases between them. Germline V gene sequence: CDR1 LNHDA, CDR2 SQIVND (reference sequence). The DNA for the CDR3 is TGTGCCAGTACCCTCACACGAAATCAGCCCCAGCATTTT. Its protein is CASTLTRNQPQHF.

This clone was counted a few times. V is TRBV15 and J is TRBJ2-2, with a possible D match to TRBD1 (6 bases). The germline gives CDR1 LNHNV, CDR2 YYDKDF (reference sequence). Trimming left V 0 bases short and J 4 bases short, with 15 bases between. The CDR3 runs 17 residues. CDR3 region: CATSRDLGGLGTGELFF. CDR3 DNA sequence: TGTGCCACCAGCAGAGATCTAGGGGGTTTGGGCACCGGGGAGCTGTTTTTT.